The 26 T cell receptor beta chains listed next were all sequenced from one sample in a study of CD8 T cells in Susac syndrome. Random hexamers primed reverse transcription of 0.5 to 1 ug RNA. TCRdb re-analysed the immunoSEQ multiplex PCR reads in MiXCR, keeping a single row per CDR3 protein. The data hold some 120,000 distinct CDR3 sequences, with around 94% observed a single time. The sequencing sample was made of CD4+ T cells from PBMCs. The receptor source for this set is a human donor with multiple sclerosis.

This clonotype has a handful of counts. The chain links TRBV20-1 to TRBJ2-5; D is unresolved. Germline loops: CDR1 DFQATT, CDR2 SNEGSKA (reference sequence). Trimming shortened V by 6 bases and J by 4 bases, and 9 bases separated the two germline ends. This CDR3 is 11 amino acids long. CDR3 DNA: TGCAGTGCCCCTCGAGGAGAGACCCAGTACTTC. This sequence encodes CSAPRGETQYF.

The V call is TRBV6-2 or TRBV6-3, the J call TRBJ1-1; a weak D match, TRBD1 (5 bases). This CDR3 region has 13 residues. Trimming took 1 base from V and 4 from J, leaving 7 bases between them. CDR1 is MNHEY, CDR2 SVGEGT, per germline. CDR3 in DNA: TGTGCCAGCAGTTACTTGGGGGGCACTGAAGCTTTCTTT. It encodes CASSYLGGTEAFF.

The genes are TRBV6-5 and TRBJ2-3; D might be TRBD2 (5 bases). This CDR3 contains 15 residues. V lost 3 bases to trimming and J lost 4 bases, with 14 bases between them. From germline, CDR1 is MNHEY and CDR2 SVGAGI. The CDR3 reads CASSYDLARPDTQYF. CDR3 DNA: TGTGCCAGCAGTTATGACCTAGCCCGCCCAGATACGCAGTATTTT.

The rearrangement links TRBV4-3 to TRBJ1-3; no firm D call. Between the trimmed V and J ends, which lost 1 base and 0 bases, there was a span of 10 bases. This CDR3 has 16 residues. Germline CDR1 is LGHNA and CDR2 is YSLEER. CDR3 sequence: CASSQVSVPSGNTIYF. The CDR3, as DNA: TGCGCCAGCAGCCAAGTCTCGGTACCCTCTGGAAACACCATATATTTT.

The chain employs TRBV6-2 or TRBV6-3 and TRBJ1-4, with 10 bases identical to TRBD1. V lost 7 bases, J lost 3 bases, and 14 bases stayed unmatched. From germline, CDR1 is MNHEY and CDR2 SVGEGT. The CDR3 runs to 18 residues. The CDR3 region is CASTSHGTGEDPNEKLFF. The CDR3 region has the DNA TGTGCCAGCACAAGCCACGGGACAGGGGAGGACCCTAATGAAAAACTGTTTTTT.

The chain recombines TRBV6-4 with TRBJ1-5; D is undetermined. Germline V gene lookup returns CDR1 MRHNA and CDR2 SNTAGT. This CDR3 is 14 amino acids long. Deletions cut 4 bases from V and 0 bases from J, with 7 bases between. CDR3 nucleotides: TGTGCCAGCAGTGCTGACAATAGCAATCAGCCCCAGCATTTT. Translating gives CASSADNSNQPQHF.

J is TRBJ2-7 and V is TRBV15; maybe TRBD1 (6 bases). The V end was cut by 5 bases, the J end by 3 bases, with 17 bases between. CDR1 and CDR2 from the germline V gene are LNHNV and YYDKDF (reference sequence). The length of the CDR3 is 15 residues. The chain's CDR3 is CATSGGWGPGYEQYF. The CDR3 nucleotides are TGTGCCACCAGCGGAGGCTGGGGGCCGGGCTACGAGCAGTACTTC.

This sequence joins TRBV12-3 or TRBV12-4 and TRBJ2-5; D gene unclear. Trimming pared 6 bases from V and 4 bases from J, leaving 12 bases between. This CDR3 is 13 amino acids long. CDR3 in DNA: TGTGCCAGCAGCCATAACCCCCCAGAGACCCAGTACTTC. It is translated as CASSHNPPETQYF.

The chain employs TRBV5-4 and TRBJ2-1; no clear D gene. Trimming pared 1 base from V and 14 bases from J, leaving 13 bases between. The CDR3 has 12 residues. Germline values: CDR1 SGHNT, CDR2 YYREEE (reference sequence). DNA for the CDR3: TGTGCCAGCAGCTTGTTGGCCGAAAGCAAGTTCTTC. Amino acids: CASSLLAESKFF. The full variable domain, with the rest looked up from reference TRBV5-4 and TRBJ2-1, is ETGVTQSPTHLIKTRGQQVTLRCSSQSGHNTVSWYQQALGQGPQFIFQYYREEENGRGNFPPRFSGLQFPNYSSELNVNALELDDSALYLCASSLLAESKFFGPGTRLTVL.

This clonotype was picked up one time. The chain couples TRBV6-5 to TRBJ1-2, with 8 nucleotides matching TRBD1. V was pared by 7 bases and J by 4 bases, with 5 bases of the junction left unmatched. The germline V gene has CDR1 MNHEY and CDR2 SVGAGI. CDR3 length equals 13 residues. CDR3 nucleotides: TGTGCCAGCACCTCAGGGGGCTCCTATGGCTACACCTTC. Its translation is CASTSGGSYGYTF.

The chain combines TRBV5-4 with TRBJ2-2; 12 bases align to TRBD2. This CDR3 contains 16 residues. V was pared by 0 bases and J by 4 bases, with 1 base of the junction left unmatched. Germline values: CDR1 SGHNT, CDR2 YYREEE (reference sequence). The CDR3 sequence: CASSLGLAGATGELFF. CDR3 DNA sequence: TGTGCCAGCAGCTTGGGACTAGCGGGAGCCACCGGGGAGCTGTTTTTT.

The gene calls are TRBV5-6 and TRBJ2-6; perhaps TRBD1 as D (6 bases). The CDR3 consists of 16 residues. V lost 1 base and J 4 bases, leaving 12 bases between the germline ends. Germline V gene data show CDR1 as SGHDT and CDR2 as YYEEEE. This chain's CDR3 is CASSLKTGTGANVLTF. DNA for the CDR3: TGTGCCAGCAGCTTGAAGACGGGGACAGGGGCCAACGTCCTGACTTTC.

The rearrangement links TRBV12-3 or TRBV12-4 to TRBJ2-1; no definite D call. V was cut by 6 bases and J by 8 bases, with 14 bases left in between. There are 13 residues in the CDR3. The CDR3: CASSLSDRDEQFF. CDR3 in DNA: TGTGCCAGCAGCCTTAGTGATCGCGATGAGCAGTTCTTC.

This clonotype was seen a handful of times. The chain uses TRBV3-1 and TRBJ1-5; 9 bases agree with TRBD1. The junction had 1 base not matched to a gene; V was cut back by 3 bases and J by 4 bases. From germline, CDR1 is LGHDT and CDR2 YNNKEL (reference sequence). The CDR3 runs 14 residues. The CDR3 loop is CASSQDRGNQPQHF. CDR3 DNA: TGTGCCAGCAGCCAGGACAGGGGTAATCAGCCCCAGCATTTT.

This chain uses TRBV29-1 with TRBJ1-1, with D tentatively TRBD1 (6 bases). Per germline, CDR1 SQVTM and CDR2 ANQGSEA. This CDR3 comprises 13 residues. Between the trimmed V and J ends, which lost 5 bases and 0 bases, there was a span of 10 bases. The DNA of the CDR3 is TGCAGCGTTTACAGGGATTTGAACACTGAAGCTTTCTTT. Protein: CSVYRDLNTEAFF. The complete variable domain, with remaining parts taken from reference TRBV29-1 and TRBJ1-1, reads SAVISQKPSRDICQRGTSLTIQCQVDSQVTMMFWYRQQPGQSLTLIATANQGSEATYESGFVIDKFPISRPNLTFSTLTVSNMSPEDSSIYLCSVYRDLNTEAFFGQGTRLTVV.

The chain joins TRBV7-2 to TRBJ2-3; D is undetermined. CDR3 size: 15 residues. Germline loops: CDR1 SGHTA, CDR2 FQGNSA. V was cut by 2 bases and J by 3 bases, with 12 bases left in between. The CDR3 here is CASSLRWVGTDTQYF. For the CDR3, the DNA is TGTGCCAGCAGCTTACGGTGGGTCGGGACAGATACGCAGTATTTT.

This clonotype was seen once. The genes are TRBV18 and TRBJ1-2; TRBD1 matches at 9 bases. The CDR3 loop spans 16 amino acids. Germline V gene data show CDR1 as KGHSH and CDR2 as LQKENI. Losses at the gene ends were 3 bases for V and 1 base for J; bases not matched to a gene: 6. The DNA for the CDR3 is TGTGCCAGCTCACCCCTGGGACAGGGCTATAACTATGGCTACACCTTC. It encodes CASSPLGQGYNYGYTF.

This clonotype has a single count. The genes are TRBV29-1 and TRBJ2-6; D may match TRBD1 or TRBD2 (5 bases each). The CDR3 spans 16 residues. CDR1 is SQVTM and CDR2 is ANQGSEA in the germline V gene. V lost 6 bases and J 1 base, leaving 16 bases between the germline ends. This CDR3 is CSVSWGIGSGANVLTF. The CDR3, as DNA: TGCAGCGTGTCATGGGGGATTGGGTCTGGGGCCAACGTCCTGACTTTC. The full variable domain, in which reference TRBV29-1 and TRBJ2-6 provide the parts outside the CDR3, is SAVISQKPSRDICQRGTSLTIQCQVDSQVTMMFWYRQQPGQSLTLIATANQGSEATYESGFVIDKFPISRPNLTFSTLTVSNMSPEDSSIYLCSVSWGIGSGANVLTFGAGSRLTVL.

The chain joins TRBV30 to TRBJ1-4; D is unresolved. The germline V and J ends were trimmed by 1 base and 10 bases, with 7 bases remaining between them. The CDR3 has 11 residues. Per germline, CDR1 GTSNPN and CDR2 SVGIG (reference sequence). DNA of the CDR3: TGTGCCTGGAGTGGCGCCGGAAAACTGTTTTTT. Translation: CAWSGAGKLFF.

The chain carries TRBV5-6 and TRBJ2-5; D remains unclear. Trimming left V 1 base short and J 0 bases short, with 7 bases between. Per the germline V gene, CDR1 is SGHDT and CDR2 is YYEEEE. The length of the CDR3 is 14 residues. The CDR3 DNA follows: TGTGCCAGCAGCTTGAACGGAAACCAAGAGACCCAGTACTTC. Translated: CASSLNGNQETQYF. Based on the CDR3 plus reference TRBV5-6 and TRBJ2-5, the full variable domain is DAGVTQSPTHLIKTRGQQVTLRCSPKSGHDTVSWYQQALGQGPQFIFQYYEEEERQRGNFPDRFSGHQFPNYSSELNVNALLLGDSALYLCASSLNGNQETQYFGPGTRLLVL.

The rearrangement joins TRBV30 to TRBJ2-7, with 10 bases matching TRBD1. The V segment lost 5 bases and the J segment 4 bases; nucleotides outside the gene matches: 8. Germline loops: CDR1 GTSNPN, CDR2 SVGIG (reference sequence). The CDR3 spans 14 residues. The CDR3 protein is CAWGHRDRGYEQYF. In DNA form, the CDR3 reads TGTGCCTGGGGACACCGGGACAGGGGTTACGAGCAGTACTTC.

This clonotype was recorded only once. The V and J genes are TRBV2 and TRBJ1-4; unclear D gene. The V end was cut by 4 bases, the J end by 2 bases, with 11 bases between. The CDR3 has 15 residues. Germline CDR1 is SNHLY and CDR2 is FYNNEI. CDR3 loop: CASSVLGGTNEKLFF. CDR3 in DNA: TGTGCCAGCAGTGTTCTGGGAGGGACTAATGAAAAACTGTTTTTT.

This rearrangement joins TRBV6-5 to TRBJ2-7; TRBD2 agrees at 11 bases. Germline CDR1 is MNHEY and CDR2 is SVGAGI. This CDR3 is 14 amino acids long. V shed 9 bases, J shed 5 bases, and the junction held 9 bases outside the gene matches. The CDR3 nucleotides read TGTGCCAGTTCGATAGCGGGGGGGAGAAACGAGCAGTACTTC. It codes for CASSIAGGRNEQYF.

The V gene is TRBV24-1, the J gene TRBJ2-7, with 9 positions matching TRBD1. CDR3 length: 14 amino acids. CDR1 is KGHDR and CDR2 is SFDVKD in the germline V gene. V was clipped by 3 bases and J by 5 bases; unmatched bases: 4. The CDR3 spells CATSDGDRANEQYF. The CDR3 nucleotides are TGTGCCACCAGTGATGGGGACAGGGCGAACGAGCAGTACTTC.

V and J are TRBV6-1 and TRBJ2-6; D perhaps matches TRBD2 (6 bases). Trimming left V 5 bases short and J 4 bases short, with 18 bases between. This CDR3 contains 17 residues. Germline V gene sequence: CDR1 MNHNS, CDR2 SASEGT. CDR3 sequence reads: CASSTTVGGGGANVLTF. CDR3 DNA sequence: TGTGCCAGCAGTACGACGGTGGGAGGCGGCGGGGCCAACGTCCTGACTTTC.

V usage is TRBV27 and J usage is TRBJ1-5; D remains unclear. The germline CDR1 and CDR2 sequences are MNHEY and SMNVEV (reference sequence). Between the trimmed V and J ends, which lost 4 bases and 0 bases, there was a span of 7 bases. The CDR3 has 14 residues. CDR3 in DNA: TGTGCCAGCAGTTCTCCAGATAGCAATCAGCCCCAGCATTTT. It codes for CASSSPDSNQPQHF.